A selection of T cell receptor beta chains follows, all from one sample in a study of T cells in Graves' hyperthyroidism and ophthalmopathy. MiXCR, run by TCRdb on the multiplex PCR reads, gives a single entry per CDR3 protein. Seen here are hundreds of thousands of distinct CDR3 sequences, about a sixth observed once, and the top ten hold around 57%. Sample: blood. These receptors originate from a woman aged 55-70 years with Graves' ophthalmopathy. Both conserved end residues are part of each CDR3. The order of the fields is J gene, D gene, clone size, V gene, CDR3 protein, CDR3 DNA. D genes are given only for firm matches. Some rows have no size entry. The others give once, few or many, or a class for an expanded clone.

>TRBJ2-3|NA|NA|TRBV15
CATSRDNSGVGTDTQYF
TGTGCCACCAGCAGAGATAATTCTGGGGTCGGGACAGATACGCAGTATTTT
>TRBJ1-1|TRBD1|NA|TRBV5-4
CASSLSGQGVNTEAFF
TGTGCCAGCAGCTTGTCGGGACAGGGAGTGAACACTGAAGCTTTCTTT
>TRBJ2-1|NA|few|TRBV29-1
CLAGPFDEQFF
TGCTTGGCGGGGCCCTTCGATGAGCAGTTCTTC
>TRBJ2-5|TRBD2|NA|TRBV5-1
CASSSPREGGETQYF
TGCGCCAGCAGCTCCCCTAGGGAGGGAGGAGAGACCCAGTACTTC
>TRBJ1-1|TRBD1|many|TRBV5-1
CASSSGTGGITEAFF
TGCGCCAGCAGCTCCGGGACAGGGGGCATCACTGAAGCTTTCTTT
>TRBJ1-1|NA|many|TRBV12-3/TRBV12-4
CASSHGYTEAFF
TGTGCCAGCAGTCACGGTTACACTGAAGCTTTCTTT
>TRBJ1-1|NA|many|TRBV7-9
CASSLMGGPDEAFF
TGTGCCAGCTCCCTAATGGGTGGGCCAGATGAAGCTTTCTTT
>TRBJ1-5|NA|many|TRBV7-8
CASSLVDTDQPQHF
TGTGCCAGCAGCTTAGTGGACACCGATCAGCCCCAGCATTTT
>TRBJ2-3|NA|many|TRBV18
CASSPQGGTDTQYF
TGTGCCAGCTCACCACAGGGAGGCACAGATACGCAGTATTTT
>TRBJ1-4|NA|many|TRBV5-1
CASSLEPQNGRISRSSNEKLFF
TGCGCCAGCAGCTTGGAACCTCAAAATGGACGGATTTCGAGATCTTCTAATGAAAAACTGTTTTTT
>TRBJ2-5|NA|many|TRBV2
CASSELAWETQYF
TGTGCCAGCAGTGAACTTGCGTGGGAGACCCAGTACTTC
>TRBJ2-1|NA|many|TRBV7-2
CASSLTSILNEQFF
TGTGCCAGCAGCTTAACTAGTATTTTGAATGAGCAGTTCTTC
>TRBJ2-5|TRBD1|many|TRBV27
CASSLRMGQGAVTQYF
TGTGCCAGCAGTTTAAGGATGGGACAGGGGGCAGTGACCCAGTACTTC
>TRBJ2-2|TRBD2|many|TRBV6-2/TRBV6-3
CASSSAAGGQIAGELFF
TGTGCCAGCAGTTCCGCAGCGGGGGGGCAGATCGCCGGGGAGCTGTTTTTT
>TRBJ2-7|NA|many|TRBV28
CASSLGIAAVIYEQYF
TGTGCCAGCAGTTTAGGAATAGCGGCTGTGATCTACGAGCAGTACTTC
>TRBJ2-1|TRBD2|many|TRBV6-2/TRBV6-3
CASSHNPRSGGRRRYNEQFF
TGTGCCAGCAGTCACAACCCGAGATCTGGCGGGAGGCGAAGATACAATGAGCAGTTCTTC
>TRBJ1-4|NA|many|TRBV5-1
CASSLDPSSDEKLFF
TGCGCCAGCAGCTTGGACCCCTCTTCGGATGAAAAACTGTTTTTT
>TRBJ2-5|NA|NA|TRBV4-3
CASSQEPAAAQYF
TGCGCCAGCAGCCAAGAACCGGCGGCGGCCCAGTACTTC
>TRBJ2-2|TRBD2|many|TRBV7-3
CASSLTSGSTGELFF
TGTGCCAGCAGCTTAACTAGCGGGAGCACCGGGGAGCTGTTTTTT
>TRBJ1-4|NA|NA|TRBV5-1
CASSGTGTPGEKLFF
TGCGCCAGCAGCGGCACCGGGACCCCCGGGGAAAAACTGTTTTTT
>TRBJ1-4|NA|few|TRBV4-3
CASSQDDLNEKLFF
TGCGCCAGCAGCCAAGATGACCTTAATGAAAAACTGTTTTTT
>TRBJ1-5|NA|few|TRBV5-6
CASSLAGGYQPQHF
TGTGCCAGCAGCTTGGCCGGAGGGTATCAGCCCCAGCATTTT
>TRBJ1-3|NA|NA|TRBV5-1
CASSLAFNQAGNTIYF
TGCGCCAGCAGCTTGGCCTTTAACCAGGCTGGAAACACCATATATTTT
>TRBJ2-2|TRBD2|NA|TRBV19
CASSRLLGGTSGTGELFF
TGTGCCAGTAGCAGACTCCTGGGGGGGACTAGCGGAACCGGGGAGCTGTTTTTT
>TRBJ2-5|NA|few|TRBV3-1
CASSQESETQHF
TGTGCCAGCAGCCAAGAGTCAGAGACCCAGCACTTC
>TRBJ2-1|TRBD2|few|TRBV29-1
CSARRGGEQFF
TGCAGCGCCCGCCGGGGGGGTGAGCAGTTCTTC
>TRBJ2-3|NA|many|TRBV12-5
CASGPRRADTQYF
TGTGCTAGTGGTCCCAGGCGGGCAGATACGCAGTATTTT
>TRBJ2-7|NA|many|TRBV11-2
CASSPRTPAIQYF
TGTGCCAGCAGCCCTAGGACTCCTGCAATCCAGTACTTC
>TRBJ2-3|NA|many|TRBV20-1
CSVNPSQDTQYF
TGCAGTGTTAACCCTAGTCAAGATACGCAGTATTTT
>TRBJ1-2|NA|few|TRBV19
CASSARGVNYGYTF
TGTGCCAGTAGTGCCAGGGGAGTTAACTATGGCTACACCTTC
>TRBJ2-2|NA|NA|TRBV18
CASTPVSVNTGELFF
TGTGCCAGTACTCCCGTGTCAGTGAACACCGGGGAGCTGTTTTTT
>TRBJ2-3|TRBD1|NA|TRBV20-1
CSAYPGTGSTDTQYF
TGCAGTGCTTACCCAGGGACAGGGTCCACAGATACGCAGTATTTT
>TRBJ2-7|NA|many|TRBV7-2
CASSLMSGDYEQYF
TGTGCCAGCAGCTTAATGTCAGGCGATTACGAGCAGTACTTC
>TRBJ2-7|NA|many|TRBV29-1
CSVLELASGGTSYEQYF
TGCAGCGTTCTGGAGCTAGCGTCAGGAGGGACCTCCTACGAGCAGTACTTC
>TRBJ2-2|TRBD1|many|TRBV29-1
CSVEGSGQRSNTGELFF
TGCAGCGTTGAAGGATCGGGACAGCGATCGAACACCGGGGAGCTGTTTTTT
>TRBJ2-7|NA|many|TRBV20-1
CSASDRGGGAYEQYF
TGCAGTGCTAGCGATAGGGGTGGAGGGGCCTACGAGCAGTACTTC
>TRBJ2-3|NA|many|TRBV11-2
CASSSTPRNTDTQYF
TGTGCCAGCAGCTCTACGCCGAGAAACACAGATACGCAGTATTTT
>TRBJ1-3|NA|NA|TRBV7-9
CASSLEGGGTIYF
TGTGCCAGCAGCTTAGAAGGCGGGGGCACCATATATTTT
>TRBJ2-1|TRBD1|NA|TRBV19
CASSPGQGLTYNEQFF
TGTGCCAGTAGTCCCGGACAGGGTCTCACCTACAATGAGCAGTTCTTC
>TRBJ2-5|NA|many|TRBV6-1
CASLTGLTAETQYF
TGTGCCAGCTTAACGGGGCTGACTGCGGAGACCCAGTACTTC
>TRBJ1-1|TRBD1|NA|TRBV11-2
CASSPGTGAGAFF
TGTGCCAGCAGCCCAGGGACAGGCGCCGGGGCTTTCTTT
>TRBJ2-3|NA|many|TRBV20-1
CSAIGLQTQYF
TGCAGTGCTATCGGATTACAGACGCAGTATTTT
>TRBJ1-1|NA|few|TRBV25-1
CASSESAGRANTEAFF
TGTGCCAGCAGTGAATCAGCGGGCAGGGCGAACACTGAAGCTTTCTTT
>TRBJ1-1|NA|NA|TRBV15
CATSRGWGPNTEAFF
TGTGCCACCAGCAGAGGGTGGGGCCCGAACACTGAAGCTTTCTTT
>TRBJ1-4|NA|NA|TRBV19
CASLPSGRMRGEKLFF
TGTGCCAGTTTACCCAGTGGACGGATGAGAGGAGAAAAACTGTTTTTT
>TRBJ2-7|TRBD2|many|TRBV20-1
CSAPVLAGGFSYEQYF
TGCAGTGCTCCCGTACTAGCGGGAGGGTTCTCCTACGAGCAGTACTTC
>TRBJ2-7|NA|many|TRBV30
CAWSPLDYEQYF
TGTGCCTGGAGTCCGCTAGACTACGAGCAGTACTTC
>TRBJ2-1|NA|NA|TRBV19
CASSKGRTPYNEQFF
TGTGCCAGTAGTAAAGGACGCACGCCTTACAATGAGCAGTTCTTC
>TRBJ1-5|NA|many|TRBV5-1
CASSREGNQPQHF
TGCGCCAGCAGTAGGGAGGGCAATCAGCCCCAGCATTTT
>TRBJ1-2|TRBD1|many|TRBV11-2
CASSFQQGRDGYTF
TGTGCCAGCAGCTTCCAACAGGGGAGGGATGGCTACACCTTC